This T cell receptor beta chain was obtained from a study of CD8 T cells in ankylosing spondylitis (TCRdb year 2017). Background on the whole study: The study profiled T cell receptor beta repertoires in healthy donors and ankylosing spondylitis patients to find disease-linked TCR variants. The full study cohort was made up of 20 to 25 ankylosing spondylitis patients and 108 healthy donors. Peripheral blood was sampled, and synovial fluid was also collected from ankylosing spondylitis patients.

What the authors observed across the whole study: A TCR beta motif made up of 7 to 9 highly homologous amino acid variants appeared to be characteristic of blood from ankylosing spondylitis patients. The disease-linked clones were reported as significantly enriched in matched synovial fluid samples from ankylosing spondylitis patients. Some TCR beta motif variants had previously been reported in synovial fluid and blood of reactive arthritis patients, which suggested common disease-initiation mechanisms. A CD8+ phenotype was shown by the disease-linked clones, which were found at relatively low frequencies in peripheral blood.

For this clonotype: What antigen it recognizes has not been identified. No qualities accompany the bases; no much larger clone lies one base away.

The sample was run on an Illumina HiSeq 2500. Quantitative 5'-RACE with molecular barcodes was used to prepare TCR beta libraries. Per the source publication's procedure: To identify disease-linked TCR variants, a new computational method was used, one built on a probabilistic model of VDJ rearrangement. TCRdb handled the public reads itself, with Q25 trimming in fastp and clone calling in MiXCR, and kept productive beta chains. Rows merge per CDR3 protein into single entries with the most common DNA and genes. The V and J calls, along with clone size, are taken from TCRdb and not from the paper's own processing. The sample profile shows under 450,000 distinct CDR3 sequences; more than 20% of them were found once. Around 12% of the sample is held by the ten biggest clonotypes. Based on the germline V gene, the CDR1 and CDR2 sequences are SQVTM and ANQGSEA. Trimming removed 2 bases from V and 1 base from J; the gene matches leave 16 bases unexplained. There are 19 amino acids in the CDR3, from cysteine to phenylalanine inclusive. Only the CDR3 portion is preserved as DNA: 57 bases, with reading frame beginning at the first base.

The chain uses TRBV29-1 and TRBJ2-3; 9 bases in the middle match TRBD2. Sequenced material: blood, either unsorted or a sorted T cell fraction (not recorded which). The clonotype was recovered from a male donor with ankylosing spondylitis or in good health (not recorded which). The DNA is as follows: TGCAGCGTTGAACGGGCTAGCGGGGCACCAGACGGGGGCACAGATACGCAGTATTTT. It is translated as CSVERASGAPDGGTDTQYF.